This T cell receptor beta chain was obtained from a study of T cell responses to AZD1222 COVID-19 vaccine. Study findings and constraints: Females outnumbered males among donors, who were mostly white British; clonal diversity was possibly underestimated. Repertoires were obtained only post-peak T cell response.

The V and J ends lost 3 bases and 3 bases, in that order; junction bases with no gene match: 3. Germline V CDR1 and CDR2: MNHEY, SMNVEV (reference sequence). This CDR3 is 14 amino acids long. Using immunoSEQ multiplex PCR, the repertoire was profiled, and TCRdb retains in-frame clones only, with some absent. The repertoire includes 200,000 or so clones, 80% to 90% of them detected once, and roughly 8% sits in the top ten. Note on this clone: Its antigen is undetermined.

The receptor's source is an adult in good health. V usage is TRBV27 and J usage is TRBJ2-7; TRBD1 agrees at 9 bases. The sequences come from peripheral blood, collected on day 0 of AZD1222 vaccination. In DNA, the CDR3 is TGTGCCAGCAGTTTTACAGGGGGCGGCTACGAGCAGTACTTC. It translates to CASSFTGGGYEQYF.